This T cell receptor beta chain was sequenced in a study of blood T cell repertoires in COVID-19. Germline V gives CDR1 MNHEY, CDR2 SMNVEV (reference sequence). The CDR3 sequence is 13 residues long. The ends were cut back, 7 bases at V and 4 bases at J, with 13 bases in the middle. The data were produced by immunoSEQ multiplex PCR, yet TCRdb's version contains in-frame clones alone and is incomplete. Counted here are about 130,000 clones, approximately 90% occurring once; the ten biggest clones make up less than 20%. This rearrangement joins TRBV27 to TRBJ1-2, with D possibly TRBD1 on 6 matching bases. The specimen was peripheral blood. The origin of this receptor is a man aged 45-65 years with active or convalescent COVID-19. In DNA, the CDR3 is TGTGCCAGCACCCCGGGAGGGGGCTATGGCTACACCTTC. Protein product: CASTPGGGYGYTF.